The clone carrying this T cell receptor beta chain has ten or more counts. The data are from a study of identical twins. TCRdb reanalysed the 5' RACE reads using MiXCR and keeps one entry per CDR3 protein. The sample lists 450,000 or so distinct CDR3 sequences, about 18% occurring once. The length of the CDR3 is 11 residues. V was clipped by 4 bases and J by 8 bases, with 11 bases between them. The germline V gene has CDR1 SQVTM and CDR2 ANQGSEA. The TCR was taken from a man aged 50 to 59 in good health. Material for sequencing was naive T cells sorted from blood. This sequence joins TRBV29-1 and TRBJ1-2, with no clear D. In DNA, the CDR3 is TGCAGCGTTGTTGCGTCTTACGGCTACACCTTC. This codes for CSVVASYGYTF.